This TCR beta chain was captured by sequencing in a study of identical twins. Germline V lookup: CDR1 SGHRS, CDR2 YFSETQ. The CDR3 has 15 amino acids. Deletions cut 4 bases from V and 3 bases from J, with 17 bases between. From the 5' RACE reads, TCRdb called clonotypes with MiXCR, one entry per CDR3 protein. The sample includes about 720,000 distinct CDR3 sequences, 15% to 20% of them seen just once. The data also belong to a second study, concerning T cells expressing NK-cell markers.

The TCR was taken from a woman younger than 30 in good health. The J gene is TRBJ2-7, the V gene TRBV5-1, with D maybe TRBD1 (7 bases). The sample consisted of PBMCs. The CDR3 protein is CASSPRTGGIYEQYF. The CDR3 DNA reads TGCGCCAGCAGCCCTCGGACAGGAGGGATCTACGAGCAGTACTTC.